The subject of this entry is one T cell receptor beta chain. Its antigen remains undetermined. No base quality information exists; no much larger clone differs at one position. The data were taken from a study of T-cell memory formation after mild COVID-19 (dated by TCRdb to the early 2020s). In the study overall: TCR sequence clusters from the two donors were largely donor specific. Two young, previously healthy adult volunteers, one female and one male, were included in the cohort. In two donors, T-cell clones that expanded and contracted after mild COVID-19 were followed by sequencing TCRalpha and TCRbeta repertoires longitudinally. What the research found in general, with its limitations: Only a couple of mild cases were covered by the study, and larger cohorts that include severe cases with pre-infection samples were considered necessary. Contracting CD4+ clones were located mainly in the CM and EM memory subsets, whereas CD8+ clones were found to be enriched in EMRA. Some responding clones were detected in pre-infection memory, suggesting pre-existing cross-reactive memory T cells joined the SARS-CoV-2 response. SARS-CoV-2 specificity of the second-wave clones peaking on day 37 was not confirmed. From day 15 to 85, contracting clones showed balanced CD4/CD8 phenotypes, whereas a second wave of clones that expanded from day 15 to 37 leaned towards CD4+.

Sequencing relied on an Illumina NovaSeq 6000. TCRalpha and TCRbeta cDNA libraries were constructed by 5'RACE with constant-segment primers, with sample barcodes and unique molecular identifiers being introduced. RNA was extracted from every sample with Trizol reagent. Amplification of the libraries took two PCR steps, and the second step added a second sample barcode plus Illumina TruSeq adapters. Sequencing of libraries was performed on an Illumina NovaSeq with 2 x 150 bp paired-end reads. In the authors' own workflow: The reads were demultiplexed and collapsed into UMI-guided consensus sequences using migec v1.2.7. Using mixcr v2.1.11, UMI consensuses were aligned to TRA and TRB V and J templates and then assembled into clonotypes. Clonotypes were classified as expanded or contracted when called significant by both edgeR and NoisET, with noise models trained on biological replicates. For edgeR calls, a false discovery rate-adjusted p below 0.01 and a log2 fold-change threshold of 1 were applied. As an exploratory analysis of dynamics, max-normalized trajectories of the 1000 most abundant clonotypes were examined by PCA with hierarchical clustering. Separately sequenced CD4+ and CD8+ repertoires were used to assign the CD4 or CD8 phenotype of responding clones. TCRdb applied fastp at Q25 and MiXCR to the public reads, then kept only in-frame beta chains. Every distinct CDR3 protein forms one entry, paired with its most common genes and DNA. V and J calls and clone size were set by TCRdb, not the authors. This sample gives about 140,000 distinct CDR3 sequences in total; roughly 15% of them show up just once. The top ten clones comprise roughly an eighth of the sample.

Ficoll-Paque density gradient centrifugation was used to isolate PBMCs. CDR1 and CDR2 were assigned from the germline V gene (reference sequence) as GTSNPN and SVGIG. Clipping removes 3 bases from V and 7 bases from J, with 8 as the unmatched junction base count. The CDR3 goes from the cysteine to the phenylalanine over 16 residues. Just the 48-base CDR3 DNA is kept, in frame starting at base 1. In this chain, TRBV30 is recombined with TRBJ2-1; 14 junctional bases match TRBD2. This sequence was found in an adult woman who had mild COVID-19 (a few samples of this study predate the infection). The sample titles of this study are shuffled in the database, so cell type and time point are left out; the donor was told from shared clones. Sequencing input: PBMCs or a T cell subset sorted from them (not recorded which). CDR3 loop: CAWRGGTSGRVNEQFF. The nucleotide sequence reads as follows: TGTGCCTGGAGAGGAGGGACTAGCGGGAGAGTAAATGAGCAGTTCTTC.